The clone carrying this T cell receptor (beta chain) was recorded at least ten times. No antigen is known for it. This entry comes from a study of T cell repertoires in cytomegalovirus infection. Study as a whole: Used in the study were CMV epitopes, some recently identified and HLA-C-restricted, others well-studied and HLA-B-restricted.

TCRdb re-called the reads through MiXCR, storing one row per CDR3 protein. The sample consists of about 900,000 distinct CDR3 sequences, around 31% of them appearing once. Trimming took 6 bases from V and 4 from J, leaving 9 bases between them. This CDR3 is built from 12 residues. In germline, CDR1 is MNHEY, CDR2 SVGEGT. The clonotype originates from a human donor in good health (CMV status not recorded). Some clones in this sample may be carry-over from other donors' samples. Sequencing used cultured CD8+ T cells from PBMCs, obtained from culture after CMV antigen stimulation. The chain is built from TRBV6-2 or TRBV6-3 and TRBJ1-2; D gene unclear. The CDR3 coding sequence is TGTGCCAGCAGAGTAGGTAGCTATGGCTACACCTTC. Amino acid sequence: CASRVGSYGYTF.